A single sample is the source of the 19 T cell receptor beta chains below, sequenced in a study of T cells in Graves' hyperthyroidism and ophthalmopathy. Template material for amplifying TCR beta CDR3 regions consisted of RNA transcripts. Carried out on the TCR CDR3, a first-round RT-PCR used the HTBI primer set. MiXCR, applied by TCRdb to the multiplex PCR reads, yields one record per CDR3 protein. The sample lists about 540,000 distinct CDR3 sequences, roughly 46% occurring once. The sample consisted of peripheral blood or thyroid tissue (not recorded which). These receptors came from a young woman with Graves' hyperthyroidism.

This clonotype was detected many times. J is TRBJ1-4 and V is TRBV12-3 or TRBV12-4; perhaps TRBD1 as D (5 bases). The germline V and J ends were trimmed by 8 bases and 1 base, with 11 bases remaining between them. The CDR3 contains 14 residues. The CDR3 is CASSTTGTNEKLFF. DNA of the CDR3: TGTGCCAGCTCGACAACAGGAACTAATGAAAAACTGTTTTTT.

In regard to this clonotype: The junction does not match germline at one end; this may be a read error. This chain connects TRBV7-9 to TRBJ2-7; tentative D call: TRBD2 (7 bases). The CDR3 runs 14 residues. Germline V gives CDR1 SEHNR, CDR2 FQNEAQ (reference sequence). In nucleotides, the CDR3 is TGCGCCAGCAGCCAAGATGGGGGGGCACACGAGCAGTACTTC. The encoded protein is CASSQDGGAHEQYF.

The chain combines TRBV7-2 with TRBJ1-5; the D gene is possibly TRBD1 (5 bases). CDR3 length: 17 residues. Trimming shortened V by 2 bases and J by 0 bases, and 14 bases separated the two germline ends. CDR1 and CDR2 from the germline V gene are SGHTA and FQGNSA. The CDR3 DNA is TGTGCCAGCAGCTTAAGCCAACGGGGCGATAGCAATCAGCCCCAGCATTTT. Translated: CASSLSQRGDSNQPQHF.

The rearrangement uses TRBV20-1 and TRBJ2-5; 8 positions agree with TRBD2. The germline V gene has CDR1 DFQATT and CDR2 SNEGSKA (reference sequence). V was pared by 3 bases and J by 2 bases, with 8 bases of the junction left unmatched. The CDR3 consists of 15 residues. The DNA of the CDR3 is TGCAGTGCTAGTAGGGTAGCGGGACCTCAAGAGACCCAGTACTTC. Amino acids: CSASRVAGPQETQYF.

This clonotype was found a few times. The chain uses TRBV2 and TRBJ2-7; 7 bases align to TRBD1. Germline lookup yields CDR1 SNHLY and CDR2 FYNNEI. The V gene end was trimmed by 7 bases and the J gene end by 0 bases; junction bases not matched to a gene: 9. CDR3 length: 15 amino acids. CDR3 region: CASTLTGSPSYEQYF. The CDR3 DNA follows: TGTGCCAGCACTTTGACAGGGTCTCCCTCCTACGAGCAGTACTTC.

The gene calls are TRBV7-6 and TRBJ2-7; 8 nucleotides align to TRBD1. The germline CDR1 and CDR2 sequences are SGHVS and FNYEAQ. CDR3 size: 11 residues. Written as DNA, the CDR3 is TGTGACAGACAGGGGACCCACGAGCAGTACTTC. It yields the protein CDRQGTHEQYF.

In this sample, this clonotype turned up many times. The chain couples TRBV7-9 to TRBJ1-3; D remains unclear. This CDR3 is built from 14 residues. Germline-derived CDR1 and CDR2 are SEHNR and FQNEAQ (reference sequence). V was trimmed by 5 bases and J by 1 base, leaving 9 bases between them. CDR3 DNA sequence: TGTGCCAGCAGCGATACAGTATCTGGAAACACCATATATTTT. Its protein is CASSDTVSGNTIYF.

The chain recombines TRBV7-2 with TRBJ1-6; D call uncertain. Trimming left V 6 bases short and J 9 bases short, with 15 bases between. Germline V lookup: CDR1 SGHTA, CDR2 FQGNSA. CDR3 size: 14 residues. The CDR3 loop is CASSLRGIGSPLHF. CDR3 nucleotides: TGTGCCAGCAGTTTAAGAGGGATTGGTTCACCCCTCCACTTT.

This clonotype occurred once. In nucleotides, the CDR3 is TGTGCCACCAGCAGAGACAGGTCCTGGGGCTACACCTTC. Amino acids: CATSRDRSWGYTF. This sequence joins TRBV15 and TRBJ1-2; D is ambiguous. This CDR3 has 13 amino acids. Deletions cut 0 bases from V and 8 bases from J, with 10 bases between. CDR1 LNHNV and CDR2 YYDKDF come from the germline V gene (reference sequence).

There are a few counts of this clonotype. An end of the junction does not agree with germline; a read error may underlie this. The V call is TRBV24-1, the J call TRBJ1-5, with D maybe TRBD1 (6 bases). CDR1 and CDR2 (germline): KGHDR, SFDVKD. The CDR3 has 13 amino acids. The CDR3 sequence is CASSPGGQQPQHF. The CDR3 DNA reads TGTGCCAGCAGTCCCGGGGGACAACAGCCCCAGCATTTT.

The chain uses TRBV12-3 or TRBV12-4 and TRBJ1-1; D remains ambiguous. The V end was cut by 8 bases, the J end by 3 bases, with 10 bases between. This CDR3 contains 12 residues. CDR3 residues: CASCRAHTEAFF. DNA of the CDR3: TGTGCCAGCTGTAGGGCTCACACTGAAGCTTTCTTT.

The chain combines TRBV19 with TRBJ2-7; 13 bases align to TRBD2. Trimming took 6 bases from V and 7 from J; bases not matched to a gene: 6. The CDR3 loop spans 14 amino acids. CDR1 is LNHDA, CDR2 SQIVND, per germline (reference sequence). The CDR3 loop reads CASSGLAGVKEQYF. The CDR3 DNA follows: TGTGCCAGTAGCGGACTAGCGGGAGTTAAGGAGCAGTACTTC.

The table lists this clonotype with a few counts. The J gene is TRBJ1-2, the V gene TRBV25-1, with D possibly being TRBD1 (6 bases). V dropped 6 bases and J dropped 4 bases, with 15 bases sitting between them. The germline CDR1 and CDR2 sequences are MGHDK and SYGVNS. The CDR3 is 14 residues long. The CDR3 DNA reads TGTGCCAGCAGCATCCCGGGACAAATCTATGGCTACACCTTC. Translated: CASSIPGQIYGYTF.

In regard to this clonotype: An end of the junction does not agree with germline; a read error may underlie this. The rearrangement links TRBV10-3 to TRBJ1-1; 7 bases are shared with TRBD1. In germline, CDR1 is ENHRY, CDR2 SYGVKD. The CDR3 sequence is 15 residues long. In nucleotides, the CDR3 is TGTGCCAGCAGTCGATCAGGGGGGTGGAACACTGAAGCTTTCTTT. Translation: CASSRSGGWNTEAFF.

This clonotype was picked up one time. The V gene is TRBV10-3, the J gene TRBJ2-2; D is perhaps TRBD1 or TRBD2 (5 bases each). Trimming cost V 3 bases and J 6 bases, with 11 bases left between them. CDR1 ENHRY and CDR2 SYGVKD come from the germline V gene. This CDR3 contains 14 residues. This CDR3 reads CAISDQQEAGELFF. The CDR3 DNA follows: TGTGCCATCAGTGACCAACAGGAGGCCGGGGAGCTGTTTTTT.

The CDR3 nucleotides read TGTGCCACCAGTGACCTGGATGGGTACGAGCAGTACTTC. Amino acid sequence: CATSDLDGYEQYF. J is TRBJ2-7 and V is TRBV24-1; no reliable D call. Trimming took 4 bases from V and 4 from J, leaving 10 bases between them. The CDR3 consists of 13 residues. Per the germline V gene, CDR1 is KGHDR and CDR2 is SFDVKD.

On this clonotype itself: A much larger clone is a single base away; this may be a read error. The chain uses TRBV12-3 or TRBV12-4 and TRBJ1-2; 10 bases map to TRBD1. The CDR3 length is 16 residues. The junction had 5 bases not matched to a gene; V was cut back by 3 bases and J by 1 base. As DNA, the CDR3 is TGTGCCAGCAGTTTCGGGACAGGGGACGATAACTATGGCTACACCTTC. Protein sequence: CASSFGTGDDNYGYTF.

This clonotype was picked up a small number of times. This chain connects TRBV7-9 to TRBJ2-6; the D is unclear. V was clipped by 5 bases and J by 0 bases, with 17 bases between them. This CDR3 has 18 residues. CDR1 is SEHNR, CDR2 FQNEAQ, per germline (reference sequence). CDR3 region: CASSQVVPASSGANVLTF. CDR3 sequence (DNA): TGTGCCAGCAGCCAAGTCGTCCCAGCGAGCTCTGGGGCCAACGTCCTGACTTTC.

On this clonotype itself: The missing conserved phenylalanine or tryptophan at the end of this CDR3 makes a read error likely. The DNA is left out, because the CDR3 cannot be placed on it with certainty; the CDR3 is given as TCRdb lists it. This CDR3 reads CASKQQGV. The chain employs TRBV2 and TRBJ1-4; TRBD1, as called in the table, went unchecked against the DNA. Per germline, CDR1 SNHLY and CDR2 FYNNEI. Termini included, the CDR3 measures 8 amino acids.